This T cell receptor beta chain stems from a study of molecular identifiers for immune sequencing clone quantification. As for the study in general: Five portions were made in replicates from RNA of roughly 20,000 or 100,000 naive CD8 cells, and four underwent sequencing.

Between roughly 18,000 and 1,100,000 sorted cells, with 10%, 30% or 50% RNA, yielded naive CD8 libraries. CDR3 length: 14 residues. V was pared by 5 bases and J by 3 bases, with 4 bases of the junction left unmatched. In germline, CDR1 is SGHTA, CDR2 FQGNSA. Whole-study results and caveats: Over 99% of effector molecules, yet under 1% of naive-cell molecules, were held by clones above 20 RNA copies.

Listed TCR primers, together with previously described methods, were used for the bulk TCR libraries. From the PCR reads, TCRdb called clonotypes with MiXCR, one entry per CDR3 protein. This table has about 640,000 distinct CDR3 sequences, about 20% appearing once. This clonotype came up many times. Its antigen is undetermined. The genes are TRBV7-2 and TRBJ1-3, with 7 bases lining up with TRBD1. The sequence was collected from a human donor in good health. Some libraries in this study had Jurkat cell RNA spiked in. The source material was naive CD8+ T cells from blood, with Jurkat cell RNA spiked in. The sample's subset: FACS-sorted CD8+CD4-CCR7+CD45RA+ naive T cells. The CDR3 region is CASSPQGGGNTIYF. CDR3 nucleotides: TGTGCCAGCAGCCCGCAGGGGGGTGGAAACACCATATATTTT.